Listed here are 24 T cell receptor beta chains from one sample, sequenced in a study of molecular identifiers for immune sequencing clone quantification. TCRdb redid the calling of the PCR reads with MiXCR, one entry per CDR3 protein. The sample yields a few hundred thousand distinct CDR3 sequences, about a quarter seen once. Sequenced: naive CD8+ T cells from blood, with Jurkat cell RNA spiked in. Subset defined: FACS-sorted CD8+CD4-CCR7+CD45RA+ naive T cells. These receptors came from a human donor in good health. Some libraries in this study had Jurkat cell RNA spiked in.

At least ten counts were recorded for this clonotype. This chain connects TRBV29-1 to TRBJ2-1, with 7 positions matching TRBD1. This CDR3 has 14 residues. Germline-derived CDR1 and CDR2 are SQVTM and ANQGSEA. V shed 6 bases and J 0 bases; nucleotides not matched to a gene: 5. The CDR3 here is CSVSRQGSYNEQFF. The CDR3 DNA follows: TGCAGCGTATCGAGACAGGGCTCCTACAATGAGCAGTTCTTC.

A note on this clonotype: Just one base apart from a much larger clone, this may be a read error. This CDR3 fails to terminate in the conserved phenylalanine or tryptophan, so it likely reflects a read error. V is TRBV4-2 and J is TRBJ2-7; TRBD2 aligns across 7 bases. The CDR3 sequence is 14 residues long. Trimming took 1 base from V and 3 from J; bases not matched to a gene: 3. Germline V CDR1 and CDR2: LGHNA, YNFKEQ. The CDR3 reads CASSQGLAYYEQYL. The DNA for the CDR3 is TGTGCCAGCAGCCAAGGACTAGCCTACTACGAGCAGTACCTC.

This clonotype came up many times. J is TRBJ2-7 and V is TRBV5-6; D is uncertain. The CDR3 runs to 14 residues. CDR1 SGHDT and CDR2 YYEEEE come from the germline V gene. V lost 0 bases and J 2 bases, leaving 9 bases between the germline ends. CDR3 nucleotide sequence: TGTGCCAGCAGCTTGGTCCGCGCGGCCTACGAGCAGTACTTC. Translating gives CASSLVRAAYEQYF.

V usage is TRBV2 and J usage is TRBJ1-2, with D perhaps TRBD1 (6 bases). Trimming removed 1 base at V and 6 bases at J, with 9 bases between. This CDR3 spans 13 amino acids. Per germline, CDR1 SNHLY and CDR2 FYNNEI. CDR3 sequence (DNA): TGTGCCAGCAGTGAAGGGGGGCTCGATGGCTACACCTTC. The encoded protein is CASSEGGLDGYTF. Using reference TRBV2 and TRBJ1-2 for the parts outside the CDR3, the full variable domain is EPEVTQTPSHQVTQMGQEVILRCVPISNHLYFYWYRQILGQKVEFLVSFYNNEISEKSEIFDDQFSVERPDGSNFTLKIRSTKLEDSAMYFCASSEGGLDGYTFGSGTRLTVV.

This sequence joins TRBV13 and TRBJ2-5, with 8 bases lining up with TRBD1. The CDR3 covers 15 residues. CDR1 is PRHDT and CDR2 is FYEKMQ in the germline V gene (reference sequence). Unmatched junction bases numbered 9, after V lost 4 bases and J lost 5 bases. Here the CDR3 DNA reads TGTGCCAGCAGCTCCGGGACAGGTGTCGGGGAGACCCAGTACTTC. Translated: CASSSGTGVGETQYF.

The V gene is TRBV28, the J gene TRBJ2-7; D ambiguous. CDR3 length: 13 residues. Trimming shortened V by 4 bases and J by 3 bases, and 10 bases separated the two germline ends. Per the germline V gene, CDR1 is MDHEN and CDR2 is SYDVKM. The CDR3 is CASSSVGFYEQYF. CDR3 nucleotide sequence: TGTGCCAGCAGTTCAGTAGGGTTCTACGAGCAGTACTTC. Full variable domain (remainder filled in from reference TRBV28 and TRBJ2-7): DVKVTQSSRYLVKRTGEKVFLECVQDMDHENMFWYRQDPGLGLRLIYFSYDVKMKEKGDIPEGYSVSREKKERFSLILESASTNQTSMYLCASSSVGFYEQYFGPGTRLTVT.

As for this clonotype: A clone one base away is much larger, so this may be a read error. This rearrangement joins TRBV7-9 to TRBJ2-7; D gene unclear. Matching the DNA end better, TRBJ2-1 makes the J call doubtful. CDR3 size: 13 residues. Germline values: CDR1 SEHNR, CDR2 FQNEAQ (reference sequence). This CDR3 reads CASSRTETYEQFF. The CDR3, as DNA: TGTGCCAGCAGCCGGACCGAGACCTACGAGCAGTTCTTC.

The DNA of the CDR3 is TGCGCCAGCAGTGAGCCCAACAGGGTCTCGGAGACCCAGTACTTC. Its translation: CASSEPNRVSETQYF. The chain is built from TRBV10-2 and TRBJ2-5; D is possibly TRBD1 (6 bases). This CDR3 has 15 amino acids. V was clipped by 2 bases and J by 5 bases, with 15 bases between them. Germline lookup yields CDR1 WSHSY and CDR2 SAAADI.

Of note for this clonotype: This could be a read error, since a much larger clone is one nucleotide away. The V call is TRBV29-1, the J call TRBJ2-5; D not certain. This CDR3 is built from 14 residues. CDR1 is SQVTM, CDR2 ANQGSEA, per germline. Trimming removed 6 bases from V and 0 bases from J, with 14 bases in between. The CDR3 sequence is CSVADLPHQETQYF. CDR3 DNA: TGCAGCGTCGCAGATCTCCCGCACCAAGAGACCCAGTACTTC.

Points on this clonotype: A much bigger clone sits one base away, suggesting this may be a read error. The chain carries TRBV5-1 and TRBJ2-7, with 8 positions matching TRBD1. CDR1 and CDR2 from the germline V gene are SGHRS and YFSETQ. This CDR3 has 14 amino acids. CDR3: CASSSRTGPYKQYF. The CDR3 DNA is TGCGCCAGCAGCTCCCGGACAGGGCCCTACAAGCAGTACTTC.

V is TRBV14 and J is TRBJ2-2, with D uncertain. There are 12 residues in the CDR3. Deletions cut 1 base from V and 6 bases from J, with 3 bases between. In germline, CDR1 is SGHDN, CDR2 FVKESK. CDR3 sequence (DNA): TGTGCCAGCAGCCAAGTCTCCGGGGAGCTGTTTTTT. This translates into CASSQVSGELFF.

V usage is TRBV4-1 and J usage is TRBJ2-7, with 11 bases matching TRBD2. This CDR3 has 17 residues. V dropped 5 bases and J dropped 2; count of bases not matched to a gene: 11. Germline V lookup: CDR1 MGHRA, CDR2 YSYEKL. Here the CDR3 DNA reads TGCGCCAGCAGCTCCCACCTTAGCGGGGGGGAACCCTACGAGCAGTACTTC. As protein: CASSSHLSGGEPYEQYF.

Concerning this clonotype: Since a much larger clone is just one base distant, this may be a read error. The V gene is TRBV28, the J gene TRBJ2-7; maybe TRBD1 (7 bases). This CDR3 has 16 amino acids. Trimming stripped 8 bases from V and 6 bases from J, with 26 bases between. Germline V CDR1 and CDR2: MDHEN, SYDVKM. As DNA, the CDR3 is TGTGCCAGCGGACTAAGGACCCATACGGAGGGGGCCGAGCAGTACTTC. This gives the protein CASGLRTHTEGAEQYF.

Only one count was recorded for this clonotype. The junction departs from the called germline gene at one end, perhaps through a read error. This chain connects TRBV6-2 or TRBV6-3 to TRBJ2-7, with unresolved D. In germline, CDR1 is MNHEY, CDR2 SVGEGT. This CDR3 has 15 amino acids. CDR3 DNA sequence: TGTGCCGGCAGTCCCCGTTCGCCGTCCGGTTACGAGCAGTACTTC. Translation: CAGSPRSPSGYEQYF.

There are many counts of this clonotype. CDR3: CASGTGTGSGNTIYF. CDR3 coding DNA: TGCGCCAGCGGGACAGGGACCGGCTCTGGAAACACCATATATTTT. The chain recombines TRBV4-3 with TRBJ1-3, with 9 nucleotides matching TRBD1. The trim removed 8 bases at V and 0 bases at J, leaving 5 bases unmatched. Germline CDR1 is LGHNA and CDR2 is YSLEER. This CDR3 has 15 residues.

This clonotype was detected many times. The chain is built from TRBV7-9 and TRBJ2-5, with 13 positions matching TRBD2. The germline V gene has CDR1 SEHNR and CDR2 FQNEAQ (reference sequence). Trimming removed 0 bases from V and 5 bases from J; junction bases left unmatched: 3. This CDR3 contains 16 residues. This CDR3 reads CASSLAGTSGEETQYF. The CDR3 DNA is TGTGCCAGCAGCTTAGCCGGGACTAGCGGGGAGGAGACCCAGTACTTC.

Concerning this clonotype itself: Possible read error: a much larger clone is one base away. The rearrangement uses TRBV9 and TRBJ1-1, with a possible D match to TRBD1 (5 bases). Germline CDR1 SGDLS, CDR2 YYNGEE. V lost 7 bases and J 2 bases, leaving 21 bases between the germline ends. The CDR3 totals 16 residues. Written as DNA, the CDR3 is TGTGCCAGCGGCCTGCACGGATACAGGACAAACACTGAAGCTTTCTTT. This codes for CASGLHGYRTNTEAFF. The variable domain in full, with the rest retrieved from reference TRBV9 and TRBJ1-1, is DSGVTQTPKHLITATGQRVTLRCSPRSGDLSVYWYQQSLDQGLQFLIQYYNGEERAKGNILERFSAQQFPDLHSELNLSSLELGDSALYFCASGLHGYRTNTEAFFGQGTRLTVV.

This clonotype has a count of ten or more. V and J are TRBV7-9 and TRBJ1-5, with D perhaps TRBD1 (6 bases). This CDR3 has 14 amino acids. With 5 bases removed from V and 5 bases from J, the gap between germline ends came to 13 bases. The germline V gene encodes CDR1 SEHNR and CDR2 FQNEAQ (reference sequence). The CDR3 sequence: CASSQTGVDQPQHF. The CDR3 coding sequence is TGTGCCAGCAGCCAGACAGGCGTCGATCAGCCCCAGCATTTT. Full variable domain (missing parts from reference TRBV7-9 and TRBJ1-5): DTGVSQNPRHKITKRGQNVTFRCDPISEHNRLYWYRQTLGQGPEFLTYFQNEAQLEKSRLLSDRFSAERPKGSFSTLEIQRTEQGDSAMYLCASSQTGVDQPQHFGDGTRLSIL.

This clonotype was found many times. The CDR3 nucleotides read TGTGCCAGCAGCTTAGTCCAGCCTCAAGAGACCCAGTACTTC. Its translation: CASSLVQPQETQYF. This sequence joins TRBV7-9 and TRBJ2-5; D is ambiguous. Germline CDR1 SEHNR, CDR2 FQNEAQ (reference sequence). The CDR3 is 14 residues long. V lost 1 base and J 2 bases, leaving 8 bases between the germline ends.

This sequence joins TRBV10-3 and TRBJ2-7; D gene ambiguous. Germline assignment: CDR1 ENHRY and CDR2 SYGVKD. V lost 3 bases to trimming and J lost 3 bases, with 6 bases between them. The CDR3 is made up of 12 amino acids. The CDR3 DNA reads as TGTGCCATCAGTGAAGGGATCTACGAGCAGTACTTC. Its translation is CAISEGIYEQYF.

Concerning this clonotype: Being one base from a much bigger clone, this may be a read error. The V and J genes are TRBV29-1 and TRBJ2-2; possible D gene TRBD2, 6 bases. The CDR3 consists of 13 residues. Germline CDR1 SQVTM, CDR2 ANQGSEA. CDR3 amino acids: CGVEGGAAGELFF. DNA for the CDR3: TGCGGCGTTGAAGGAGGGGCAGCCGGGGAGCTGTTTTTT.

The sample holds a few counts of this clonotype. The chain has TRBV12-3 or TRBV12-4 and TRBJ2-3; a possible D gene is TRBD2 (5 bases). V was cut by 4 bases and J by 4 bases, with 12 bases left in between. CDR3 size: 14 residues. The CDR3 here is CASSSDHGADTQYF. CDR3 in DNA: TGTGCCAGCAGTTCGGACCACGGGGCAGATACGCAGTATTTT.

Only a few counts were recorded for this clonotype. This sequence joins TRBV30 and TRBJ2-7, with D uncertain. Germline lookup yields CDR1 GTSNPN and CDR2 SVGIG (reference sequence). V was cut by 1 base and J by 2 bases, with 9 bases left in between. The CDR3 consists of 13 residues. CDR3 in amino acids: CAWSASQPYEQYF. The CDR3 DNA is TGTGCCTGGAGTGCGAGTCAGCCCTACGAGCAGTACTTC.

The V gene is TRBV2, the J gene TRBJ2-3, with 7 nucleotides matching TRBD1. The CDR3 has 15 residues. V was clipped by 5 bases and J by 2 bases; unmatched bases: 7. The germline gives CDR1 SNHLY, CDR2 FYNNEI. The CDR3 sequence: CASSQYDRATDTQYF. The CDR3 DNA sequence: TGTGCCAGCAGTCAGTACGACAGGGCCACAGATACGCAGTATTTT.